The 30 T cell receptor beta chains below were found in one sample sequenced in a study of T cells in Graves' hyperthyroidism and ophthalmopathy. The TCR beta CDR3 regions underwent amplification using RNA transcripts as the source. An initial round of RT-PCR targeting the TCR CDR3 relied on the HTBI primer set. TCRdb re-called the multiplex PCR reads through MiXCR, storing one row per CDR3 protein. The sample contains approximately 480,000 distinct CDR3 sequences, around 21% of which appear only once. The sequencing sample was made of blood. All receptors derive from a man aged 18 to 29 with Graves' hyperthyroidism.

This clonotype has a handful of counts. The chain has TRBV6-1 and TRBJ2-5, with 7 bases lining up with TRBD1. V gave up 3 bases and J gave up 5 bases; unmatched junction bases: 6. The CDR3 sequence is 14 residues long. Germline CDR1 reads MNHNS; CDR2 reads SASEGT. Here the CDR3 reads CASSEYRGRETQYF. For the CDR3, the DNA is TGTGCCAGCAGTGAGTACAGGGGTCGGGAGACCCAGTACTTC.

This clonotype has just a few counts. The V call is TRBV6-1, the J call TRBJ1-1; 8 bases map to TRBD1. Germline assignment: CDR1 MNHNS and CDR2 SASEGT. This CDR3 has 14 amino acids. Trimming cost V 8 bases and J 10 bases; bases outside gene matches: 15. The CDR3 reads CASWLAQGAVSAFF. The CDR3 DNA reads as TGTGCCAGCTGGTTGGCTCAGGGGGCGGTATCAGCTTTCTTT.

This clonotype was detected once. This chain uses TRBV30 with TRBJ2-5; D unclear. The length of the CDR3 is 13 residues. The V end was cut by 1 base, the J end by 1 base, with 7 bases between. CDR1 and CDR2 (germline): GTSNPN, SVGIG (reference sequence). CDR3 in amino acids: CAWSASLQETQYF. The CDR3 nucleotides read TGTGCCTGGAGTGCCTCCCTCCAAGAGACCCAGTACTTC.

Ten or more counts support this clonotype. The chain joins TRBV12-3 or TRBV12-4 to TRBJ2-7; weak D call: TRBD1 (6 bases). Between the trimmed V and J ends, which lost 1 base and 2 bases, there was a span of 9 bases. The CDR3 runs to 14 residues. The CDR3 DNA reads TGTGCCAGCAGTTTAGACAGGGCACCCTACGAGCAGTACTTC. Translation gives CASSLDRAPYEQYF.

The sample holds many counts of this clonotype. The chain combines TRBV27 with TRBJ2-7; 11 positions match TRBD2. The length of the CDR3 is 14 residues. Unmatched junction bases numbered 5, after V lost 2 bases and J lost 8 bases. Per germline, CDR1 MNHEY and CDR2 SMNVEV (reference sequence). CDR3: CASSLLAGGLQQYF. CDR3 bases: TGTGCCAGCAGTTTACTAGCGGGGGGCCTGCAGCAGTACTTC.

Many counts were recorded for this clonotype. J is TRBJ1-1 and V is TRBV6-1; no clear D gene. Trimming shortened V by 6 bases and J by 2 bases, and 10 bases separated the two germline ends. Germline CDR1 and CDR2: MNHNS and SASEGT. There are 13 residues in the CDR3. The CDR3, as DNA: TGTGCCAGCAGGCTAGCCTTAAACACTGAAGCTTTCTTT. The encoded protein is CASRLALNTEAFF.

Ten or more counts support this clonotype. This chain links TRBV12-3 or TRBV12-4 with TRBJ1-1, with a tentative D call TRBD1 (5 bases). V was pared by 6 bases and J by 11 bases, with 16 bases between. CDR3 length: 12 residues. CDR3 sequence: CASSPTTVPAFF. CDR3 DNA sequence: TGTGCCAGCAGCCCAACGACAGTTCCCGCTTTCTTT.

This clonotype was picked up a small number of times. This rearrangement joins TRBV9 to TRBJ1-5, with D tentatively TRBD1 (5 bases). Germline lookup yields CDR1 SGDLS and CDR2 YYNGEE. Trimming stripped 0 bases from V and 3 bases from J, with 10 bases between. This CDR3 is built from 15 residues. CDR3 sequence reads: CASSVGGTPNQPQHF. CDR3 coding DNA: TGTGCCAGCAGCGTAGGAGGGACCCCCAATCAGCCCCAGCATTTT.

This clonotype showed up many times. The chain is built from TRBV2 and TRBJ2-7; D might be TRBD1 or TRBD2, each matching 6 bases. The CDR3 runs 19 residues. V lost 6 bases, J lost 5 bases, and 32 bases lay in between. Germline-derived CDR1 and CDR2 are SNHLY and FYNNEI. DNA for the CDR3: TGTGCCAGCAGCGACCGGGGGCTGGCCCTAACACGGGGGCGGGACGAGCAGTACTTC. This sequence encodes CASSDRGLALTRGRDEQYF.

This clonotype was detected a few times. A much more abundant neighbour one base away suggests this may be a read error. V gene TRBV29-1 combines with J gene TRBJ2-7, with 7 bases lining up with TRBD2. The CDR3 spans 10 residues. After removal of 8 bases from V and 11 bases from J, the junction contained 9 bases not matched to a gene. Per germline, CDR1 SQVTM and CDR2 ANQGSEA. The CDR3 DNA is TGCAGCAGCGCCGGGGGGACCAAGTACTTC. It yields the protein CSSAGGTKYF.

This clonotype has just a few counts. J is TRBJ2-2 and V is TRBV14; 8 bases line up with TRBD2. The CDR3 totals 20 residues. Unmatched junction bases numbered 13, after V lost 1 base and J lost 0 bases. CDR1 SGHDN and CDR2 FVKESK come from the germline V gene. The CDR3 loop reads CASSQVPGLELGTNTGELFF. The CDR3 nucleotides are TGTGCCAGCAGCCAAGTACCGGGACTAGAATTGGGGACGAACACCGGGGAGCTGTTTTTT.

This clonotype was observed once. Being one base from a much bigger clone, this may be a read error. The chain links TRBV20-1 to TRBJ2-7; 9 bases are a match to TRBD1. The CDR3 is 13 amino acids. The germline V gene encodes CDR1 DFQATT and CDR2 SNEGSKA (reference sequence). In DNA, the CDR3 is TGCAGTGGCCTGGGACAGGGTCCCTACGAGCAGGACTTC. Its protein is CSGLGQGPYEQDF.

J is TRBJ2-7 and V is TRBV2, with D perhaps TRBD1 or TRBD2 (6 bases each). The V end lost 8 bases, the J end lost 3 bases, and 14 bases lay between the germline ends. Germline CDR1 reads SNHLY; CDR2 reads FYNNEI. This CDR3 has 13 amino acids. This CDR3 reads CASRGTSYYEQYF. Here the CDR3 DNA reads TGTGCCAGCCGGGGGACAAGTTACTACGAGCAGTACTTC.

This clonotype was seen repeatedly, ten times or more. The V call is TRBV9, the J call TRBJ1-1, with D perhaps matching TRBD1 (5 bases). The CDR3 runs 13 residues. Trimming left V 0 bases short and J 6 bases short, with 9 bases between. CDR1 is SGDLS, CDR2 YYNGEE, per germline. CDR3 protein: CASSVGTGPEAFF. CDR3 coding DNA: TGTGCCAGCAGCGTAGGCACGGGGCCTGAAGCTTTCTTT.

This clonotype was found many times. The CDR3 DNA reads TGTGCCAGCAGCCAGGACTGGTCGGACGAGCAGTACTTC. Protein sequence: CASSQDWSDEQYF. This rearrangement joins TRBV6-1 to TRBJ2-7, with a tentative D call TRBD2 (5 bases). Germline CDR1 is MNHNS and CDR2 is SASEGT. Trimming pared 6 bases from V and 5 bases from J, leaving 14 bases between. The CDR3 totals 13 residues.

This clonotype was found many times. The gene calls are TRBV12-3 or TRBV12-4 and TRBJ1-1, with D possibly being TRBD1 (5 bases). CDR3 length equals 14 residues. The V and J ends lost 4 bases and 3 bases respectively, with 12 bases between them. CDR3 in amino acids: CASSSGGADTEAFF. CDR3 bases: TGTGCCAGCAGTTCCGGCGGGGCGGACACTGAAGCTTTCTTT.

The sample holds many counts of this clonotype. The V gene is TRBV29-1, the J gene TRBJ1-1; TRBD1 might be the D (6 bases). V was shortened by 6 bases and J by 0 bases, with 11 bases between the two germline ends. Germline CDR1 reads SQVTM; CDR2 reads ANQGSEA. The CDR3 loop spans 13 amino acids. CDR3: CSVYRDLNTEAFF. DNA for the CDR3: TGCAGCGTGTACAGGGATCTGAACACTGAAGCTTTCTTT.

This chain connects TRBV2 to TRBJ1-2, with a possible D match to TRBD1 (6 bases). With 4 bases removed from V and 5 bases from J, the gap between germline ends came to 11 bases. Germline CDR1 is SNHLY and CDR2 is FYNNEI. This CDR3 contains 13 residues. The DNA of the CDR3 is TGTGCCAGCAGTGCCAACAGGGATTATGGCTACACCTTC. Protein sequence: CASSANRDYGYTF.

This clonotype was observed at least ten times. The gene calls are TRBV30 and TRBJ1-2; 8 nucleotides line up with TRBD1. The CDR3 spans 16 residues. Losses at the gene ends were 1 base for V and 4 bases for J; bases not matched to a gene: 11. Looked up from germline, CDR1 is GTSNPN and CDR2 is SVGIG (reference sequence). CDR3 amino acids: CAWSAGQGNPLYGYTF. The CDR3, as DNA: TGTGCCTGGAGTGCAGGACAGGGCAATCCCCTCTATGGCTACACCTTC.

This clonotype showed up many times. The CDR3 nucleotides read TGTGCCAGCAGTTATAGGGTAGAGACCCAGTACTTC. It translates to CASSYRVETQYF. This chain links TRBV6-2 or TRBV6-3 with TRBJ2-5, with D unresolved. The germline gives CDR1 MNHEY, CDR2 SVGEGT. The CDR3 contains 12 residues. Trimming stripped 3 bases from V and 4 bases from J, with 6 bases between.

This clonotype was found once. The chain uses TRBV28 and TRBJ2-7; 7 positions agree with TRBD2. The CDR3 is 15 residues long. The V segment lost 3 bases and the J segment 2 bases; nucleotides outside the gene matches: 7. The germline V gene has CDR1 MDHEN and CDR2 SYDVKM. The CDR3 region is CASSFRLANTYEQYF. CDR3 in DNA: TGTGCCAGCAGTTTCCGACTAGCCAACACCTACGAGCAGTACTTC.

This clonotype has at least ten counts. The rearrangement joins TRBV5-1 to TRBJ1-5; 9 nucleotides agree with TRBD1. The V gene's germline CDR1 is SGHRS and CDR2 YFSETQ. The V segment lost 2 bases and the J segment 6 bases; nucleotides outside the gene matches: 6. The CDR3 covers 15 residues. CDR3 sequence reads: CASSLPGTGIQPQHF. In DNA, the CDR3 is TGCGCCAGCAGCTTACCCGGGACAGGGATTCAGCCCCAGCATTTT.

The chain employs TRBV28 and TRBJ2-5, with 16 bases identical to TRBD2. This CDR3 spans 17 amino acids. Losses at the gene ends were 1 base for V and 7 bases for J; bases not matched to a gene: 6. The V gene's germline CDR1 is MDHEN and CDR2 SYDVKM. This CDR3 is CASSLSGLAGGPRTQYF. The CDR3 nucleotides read TGTGCCAGCAGTTTATCGGGACTAGCGGGGGGGCCTCGGACCCAGTACTTC.

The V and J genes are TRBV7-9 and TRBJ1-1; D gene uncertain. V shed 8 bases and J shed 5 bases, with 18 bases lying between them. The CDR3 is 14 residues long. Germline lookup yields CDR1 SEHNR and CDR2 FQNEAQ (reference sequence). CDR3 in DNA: TGTGCCAGCCGCCGTCTGGCGGGTGGGACTGAAGCTTTCTTT. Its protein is CASRRLAGGTEAFF.

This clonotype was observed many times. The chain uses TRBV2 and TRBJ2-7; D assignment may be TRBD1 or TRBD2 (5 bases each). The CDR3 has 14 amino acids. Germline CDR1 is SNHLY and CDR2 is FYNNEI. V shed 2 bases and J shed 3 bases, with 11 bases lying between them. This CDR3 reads CASSESPGSYEQYF. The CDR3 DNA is TGTGCCAGCAGTGAATCCCCAGGGAGCTACGAGCAGTACTTC.

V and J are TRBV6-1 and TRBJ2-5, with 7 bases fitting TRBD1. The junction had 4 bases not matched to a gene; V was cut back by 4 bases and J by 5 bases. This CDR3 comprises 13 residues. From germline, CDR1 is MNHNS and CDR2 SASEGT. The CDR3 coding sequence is TGTGCCAGCAGTGTAGGGGGCTATGAGACCCAGTACTTC. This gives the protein CASSVGGYETQYF.

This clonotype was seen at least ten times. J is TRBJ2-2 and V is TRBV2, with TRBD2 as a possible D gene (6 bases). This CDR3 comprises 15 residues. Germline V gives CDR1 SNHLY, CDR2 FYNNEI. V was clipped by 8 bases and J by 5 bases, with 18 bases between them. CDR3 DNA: TGTGCCAGCCACTTCGAGGTGGGGGGTACCGGGGAGCTGTTTTTT. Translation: CASHFEVGGTGELFF. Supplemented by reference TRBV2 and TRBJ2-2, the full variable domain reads EPEVTQTPSHQVTQMGQEVILRCVPISNHLYFYWYRQILGQKVEFLVSFYNNEISEKSEIFDDQFSVERPDGSNFTLKIRSTKLEDSAMYFCASHFEVGGTGELFFGEGSRLTVL.

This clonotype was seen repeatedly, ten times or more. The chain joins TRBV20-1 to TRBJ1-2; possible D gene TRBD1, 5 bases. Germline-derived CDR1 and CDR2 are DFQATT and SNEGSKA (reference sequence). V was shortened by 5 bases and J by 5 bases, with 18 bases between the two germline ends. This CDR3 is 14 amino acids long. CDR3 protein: CSAPSGRRGYGYTF. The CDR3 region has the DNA TGCAGTGCTCCCTCAGGCAGGAGGGGATATGGCTACACCTTC.

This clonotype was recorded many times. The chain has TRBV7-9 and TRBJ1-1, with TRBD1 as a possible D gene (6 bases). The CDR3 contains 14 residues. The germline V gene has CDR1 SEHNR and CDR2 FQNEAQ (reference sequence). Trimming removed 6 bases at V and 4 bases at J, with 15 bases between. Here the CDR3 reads CASRDRGQGTEAFF. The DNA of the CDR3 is TGTGCCAGCAGGGACCGGGGGCAAGGCACTGAAGCTTTCTTT.

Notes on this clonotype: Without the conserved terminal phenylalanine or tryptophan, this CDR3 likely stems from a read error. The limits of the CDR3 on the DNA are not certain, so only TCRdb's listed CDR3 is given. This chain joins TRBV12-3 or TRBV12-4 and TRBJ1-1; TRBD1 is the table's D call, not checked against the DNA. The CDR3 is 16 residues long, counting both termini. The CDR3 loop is CASSTTGGIPDTEACY.